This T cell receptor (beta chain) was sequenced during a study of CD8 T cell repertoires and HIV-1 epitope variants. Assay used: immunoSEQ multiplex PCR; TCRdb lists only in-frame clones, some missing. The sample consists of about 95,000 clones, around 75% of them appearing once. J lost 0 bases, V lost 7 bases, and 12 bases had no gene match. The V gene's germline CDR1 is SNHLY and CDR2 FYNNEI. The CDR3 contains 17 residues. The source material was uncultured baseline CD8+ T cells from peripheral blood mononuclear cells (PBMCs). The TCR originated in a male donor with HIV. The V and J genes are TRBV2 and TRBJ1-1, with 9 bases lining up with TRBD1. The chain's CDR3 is CASTWGQGRGVNTEAFF. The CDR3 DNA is TGTGCCAGCACGTGGGGACAGGGCCGGGGGGTGAACACTGAAGCTTTCTTT.